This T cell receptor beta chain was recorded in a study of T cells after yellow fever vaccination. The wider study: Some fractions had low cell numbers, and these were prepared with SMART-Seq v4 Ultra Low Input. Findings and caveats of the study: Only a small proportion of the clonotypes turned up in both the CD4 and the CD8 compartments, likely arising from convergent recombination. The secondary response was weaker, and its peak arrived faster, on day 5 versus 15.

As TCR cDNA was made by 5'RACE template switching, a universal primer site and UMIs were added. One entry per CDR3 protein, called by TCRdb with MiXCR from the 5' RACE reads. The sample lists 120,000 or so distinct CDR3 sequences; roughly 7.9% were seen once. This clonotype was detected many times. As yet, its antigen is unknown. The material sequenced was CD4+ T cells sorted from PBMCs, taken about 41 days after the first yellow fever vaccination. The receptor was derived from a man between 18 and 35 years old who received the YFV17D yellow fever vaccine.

CDR3 bases: TGCGCCAGCAGCCAAGAGTGGCAGGCGAGCTCCTACAATGAGCAGTTCTTC. As protein: CASSQEWQASSYNEQFF. V gene TRBV4-1 combines with J gene TRBJ2-1; D is unclear. The germline V gene has CDR1 MGHRA and CDR2 YSYEKL. This CDR3 comprises 17 residues. The V end lost 0 bases, the J end lost 0 bases, and 12 bases lay between the germline ends.